This T cell receptor beta chain was sequenced for a study of shared clonotypes between healthy human individuals. Study findings and constraints: A limitation of the genetic and exposure-history diversity represented arose from few donors.

This clone was observed many times. Its antigen is not identified. This CDR3 is also generated by other DNA sequences in the sample. The CDR3 has 15 residues. Deletions cut 0 bases from V and 1 base from J, with 8 bases between. CDR1 is SGDLS and CDR2 is YYNGEE in the germline V gene. Produced via immunoSEQ multiplex PCR; TCRdb's table is partial and in-frame only. The sample contains more than 1 million clones, around 82% of which appear only once. The receptor's source is a man between 18 and 35 years old in good health. Some clones in this sample may be carry-over from other donors' samples. V gene TRBV9 combines with J gene TRBJ2-1; TRBD1 is a possible D gene (5 bases). Source material: memory CD4+ T cells from PBMCs. Regarding subset: CD45RA-negative fraction. CDR3 protein: CASSVAGQSYNEQFF. CDR3 bases: TGTGCCAGCAGCGTAGCAGGGCAGTCCTACAATGAGCAGTTCTTC.